Listed here are 26 T cell receptor beta chains from one sample, sequenced in a study of T-cell memory formation after mild COVID-19. A single record per CDR3 protein comes from TCRdb applying MiXCR to the 5' RACE reads. The sample yields about 350,000 distinct CDR3 sequences, roughly an eighth seen once. The sample taken for sequencing was PBMCs or a T cell subset sorted from them (not recorded which). Receptors originate from a man between 18 and 35 years old who had mild COVID-19 (a few samples of this study predate the infection). Cell type and time point are not known.

The DNA of the CDR3 is TGTGCCAGCAGCTTAGGGAGACAGGCGGGAAACATTCAGTACTTC. This encodes CASSLGRQAGNIQYF. The rearrangement links TRBV7-9 to TRBJ2-4; a possible D gene is TRBD1 (6 bases). The CDR3 totals 15 residues. Germline values: CDR1 SEHNR, CDR2 FQNEAQ (reference sequence). Between the trimmed V and J ends, which lost 1 base and 6 bases, there was a span of 13 bases.

This clonotype was counted once. This CDR3 is CASSHRGGSGANVLTF. The DNA of the CDR3 is TGTGCCAGCAGCCATCGGGGGGGCTCTGGGGCCAACGTCCTGACTTTC. The chain uses TRBV4-2 and TRBJ2-6; 8 bases agree with TRBD2. CDR1 and CDR2 (germline): LGHNA, YNFKEQ. The V gene end was trimmed by 3 bases and the J gene end by 0 bases; junction bases not matched to a gene: 1. This CDR3 region has 16 residues.

There are a few counts of this clonotype. This chain joins TRBV6-2 or TRBV6-3 and TRBJ2-1; either TRBD1 or TRBD2 may fit D (6 bases each). Trimming took 2 bases from V and 7 from J, leaving 9 bases between them. This CDR3 is built from 13 residues. CDR1 and CDR2 (germline): MNHEY, SVGEGT. CDR3 in DNA: TGTGCCAGCAGTTACGGGGGGCCGAATGAGCAGTTCTTC. Amino acids: CASSYGGPNEQFF.

This clonotype came up a few times. CDR3 sequence (DNA): TGCAGTGCGAGACTAGCGGGGGACCAAAATGAGCAGTTCTTC. This gives the protein CSARLAGDQNEQFF. The V and J genes are TRBV20-1 and TRBJ2-1, with TRBD2 matching 12 bases. The CDR3 is 14 amino acids. CDR1 is DFQATT, CDR2 SNEGSKA, per germline (reference sequence). Unmatched junction bases numbered 7, after V lost 6 bases and J lost 7 bases.

A few counts support this clonotype. The V call is TRBV7-8, the J call TRBJ2-5; D not certain. The germline gives CDR1 SGHVS, CDR2 FQNEAQ. This CDR3 is built from 14 residues. Between the trimmed V and J ends, which lost 2 bases and 5 bases, there was a span of 12 bases. CDR3 DNA: TGTGCCAGCAGCTTACTTCCCCATGAGGAGACCCAGTACTTC. The encoded protein is CASSLLPHEETQYF.

There are many counts of this clonotype. The chain is built from TRBV6-5 and TRBJ1-1; D remains unclear. The CDR3 has 11 amino acids. From germline, CDR1 is MNHEY and CDR2 SVGAGI. The V end was cut by 6 bases, the J end by 2 bases, with 4 bases between. The DNA of the CDR3 is TGTGCCAGCAGGCTCAACACTGAAGCTTTCTTT. Translating it yields CASRLNTEAFF.

The chain links TRBV6-4 to TRBJ2-3; 7 bases map to TRBD1. V lost 5 bases, J lost 8 bases, and 10 bases stayed unmatched. CDR3 size: 14 residues. From germline, CDR1 is MRHNA and CDR2 SNTAGT. The CDR3 DNA sequence: TGTGCCAGCAGTACCCGGGACAGCATTTTTACGCAGTATTTT. This sequence encodes CASSTRDSIFTQYF.

The J gene is TRBJ1-4, the V gene TRBV7-7; 8 nucleotides match TRBD1. J gave up 8 bases and V 5 bases, and 7 bases lay outside the gene matches. The germline CDR1 and CDR2 sequences are SSHAT and FNYEAQ (reference sequence). There are 14 residues in the CDR3. The CDR3 bases are TGTGCCAGCAGCCCAGGGGGCAGGGTCGAAAAACTGTTTTTT. Its protein is CASSPGGRVEKLFF.

The J gene is TRBJ1-5, the V gene TRBV6-1; D remains ambiguous. The CDR3 is made up of 13 amino acids. The germline gives CDR1 MNHNS, CDR2 SASEGT. Deletions cut 0 bases from V and 6 bases from J, with 6 bases between. The CDR3 coding sequence is TGTGCCAGCAGTGAAGCGGGAGGTCAGCCCCAGCATTTT. As protein: CASSEAGGQPQHF.

This clonotype was detected ten times or more. The chain has TRBV10-3 and TRBJ2-2, with a weak D call TRBD2 (6 bases). The CDR3 covers 14 residues. Germline values: CDR1 ENHRY, CDR2 SYGVKD. The V end lost 3 bases, the J end lost 4 bases, and 9 bases lay between the germline ends. This chain's CDR3 is CAISELASTGELFF. In DNA, the CDR3 is TGTGCCATCAGTGAACTAGCTAGCACCGGGGAGCTGTTTTTT.

This clonotype has just a few counts. V usage is TRBV4-1 and J usage is TRBJ2-5; D remains ambiguous. CDR3 length: 13 amino acids. V lost 1 base, J lost 5 bases, and 8 bases lay in between. Per the germline V gene, CDR1 is MGHRA and CDR2 is YSYEKL. The DNA of the CDR3 is TGCGCCAGCAGCCAAGTAGGGTCCGAGACCCAGTACTTC. It is translated as CASSQVGSETQYF.

This clonotype has more than one count but fewer than ten. The chain joins TRBV6-5 to TRBJ1-2; no clear D. Germline loops: CDR1 MNHEY, CDR2 SVGAGI. The CDR3 consists of 12 residues. Trimming left V 6 bases short and J 8 bases short, with 13 bases between. CDR3 amino acids: CASSRVGSGYTF. In nucleotides, the CDR3 is TGTGCCAGCAGCCGGGTAGGGTCAGGCTACACCTTC.

The table lists this clonotype with a few counts. The rearrangement links TRBV6-1 to TRBJ1-5; no clear D. Trimming cost V 5 bases and J 0 bases, with 11 bases left between them. The CDR3 runs 15 residues. From germline, CDR1 is MNHNS and CDR2 SASEGT. CDR3 coding DNA: TGTGCCAGCAGTCGGCCCGGGGTTAGCAATCAGCCCCAGCATTTT. It is translated as CASSRPGVSNQPQHF.

The V call is TRBV28, the J call TRBJ2-3; TRBD1 might be the D (7 bases). Per germline, CDR1 MDHEN and CDR2 SYDVKM. The CDR3 is 14 amino acids. V shed 2 bases and J shed 7 bases, with 13 bases lying between them. DNA of the CDR3: TGTGCCAGCAGTTTAGGACAGGCGGGGAATACGCAGTATTTT. Translation gives CASSLGQAGNTQYF.

A few counts support this clonotype. The chain has TRBV27 and TRBJ1-2; D is perhaps TRBD1 (5 bases). Germline CDR1 reads MNHEY; CDR2 reads SMNVEV (reference sequence). The CDR3 sequence is 15 residues long. Trimming pared 3 bases from V and 7 bases from J, leaving 18 bases between. In DNA, the CDR3 is TGTGCCAGCAGTTTTAGACAGTCCAACAGATTTGGCTACACCTTC. Protein sequence: CASSFRQSNRFGYTF.

This clonotype has only a few counts. This CDR3 reads CASSSGTANEQYF. For the CDR3, the DNA is TGTGCCAGCAGCTCCGGGACAGCTAACGAGCAGTACTTC. J is TRBJ2-7 and V is TRBV7-6; 7 nucleotides line up with TRBD1. Trimming at V came to 4 bases and at J to 5 bases, leaving 5 bases not matched to a gene. Germline V gives CDR1 SGHVS, CDR2 FNYEAQ. There are 13 residues in the CDR3.

The table lists this clonotype with a few counts. The V gene is TRBV20-1, the J gene TRBJ2-3; no firm D call. Germline-derived CDR1 and CDR2 are DFQATT and SNEGSKA (reference sequence). The CDR3 consists of 17 residues. V was shortened by 5 bases and J by 5 bases, with 26 bases between the two germline ends. The chain's CDR3 is CSAHTFSWISDKDTQYF. In DNA form, the CDR3 reads TGCAGTGCTCATACCTTCTCTTGGATCTCAGACAAAGATACGCAGTATTTT.

This clonotype has only a few counts. The chain joins TRBV2 to TRBJ2-3, with D maybe TRBD2 (6 bases). The germline V gene has CDR1 SNHLY and CDR2 FYNNEI. V was pared by 4 bases and J by 3 bases, with 8 bases between. CDR3 size: 13 residues. This chain's CDR3 is CASSGEATDTQYF. As DNA, the CDR3 is TGTGCCAGCAGTGGGGAGGCTACAGATACGCAGTATTTT.

The V gene is TRBV20-1, the J gene TRBJ2-4, with 9 bases aligning to TRBD1. This CDR3 spans 14 amino acids. Germline V gene sequence: CDR1 DFQATT, CDR2 SNEGSKA (reference sequence). With 5 bases clipped from V and 9 bases from J, the junction kept 11 bases outside the gene matches. In nucleotides, the CDR3 is TGCAGTGCTTCACAGGGGGCGCGAGGGAGCATTCAGTACTTC. As protein: CSASQGARGSIQYF.

This clonotype was observed a few times. The V call is TRBV4-3, the J call TRBJ1-2, with 7 bases identical to TRBD1. This CDR3 has 15 residues. Germline-derived CDR1 and CDR2 are LGHNA and YSLEER. Trimming removed 4 bases from V and 7 bases from J; junction bases left unmatched: 12. In DNA form, the CDR3 reads TGCGCCAGCAGCCGTCAAAGGACAGGAACCGGTGGCTACACCTTC. Its protein is CASSRQRTGTGGYTF.

The chain combines TRBV19 with TRBJ2-1, with 7 positions matching TRBD1. CDR1 is LNHDA and CDR2 is SQIVND in the germline V gene (reference sequence). The CDR3 spans 14 residues. V was pared by 5 bases and J by 4 bases, with 5 bases of the junction left unmatched. Here the CDR3 reads CASSWGQLYNEQFF. CDR3 in DNA: TGTGCCAGTAGTTGGGGACAGTTATACAATGAGCAGTTCTTC.

The chain recombines TRBV5-1 with TRBJ2-2, with 7 bases fitting TRBD1. Trimming removed 4 bases from V and 4 bases from J; junction bases left unmatched: 10. The CDR3 loop spans 16 amino acids. Germline CDR1 is SGHRS and CDR2 is YFSETQ. This CDR3 reads CASSPDRVGGTGELFF. CDR3 in DNA: TGCGCCAGCAGCCCCGACAGGGTCGGTGGCACCGGGGAGCTGTTTTTT. Looking up the rest from reference TRBV5-1 and TRBJ2-2 gives the full variable domain: KAGVTQTPRYLIKTRGQQVTLSCSPISGHRSVSWYQQTPGQGLQFLFEYFSETQRNKGNFPGRFSGRQFSNSRSEMNVSTLELGDSALYLCASSPDRVGGTGELFFGEGSRLTVL.

The chain has TRBV18 and TRBJ2-1; perhaps TRBD2 as D (5 bases). Trimming left V 5 bases short and J 8 bases short, with 10 bases between. The CDR3 consists of 12 residues. Germline V gene data show CDR1 as KGHSH and CDR2 as LQKENI. The DNA of the CDR3 is TGTGCCAGCTCAAGAGAGGGAGATGAGCAGTTCTTC. This gives the protein CASSREGDEQFF. Full variable domain (missing parts from reference TRBV18 and TRBJ2-1): NAGVMQNPRHLVRRRGQEARLRCSPMKGHSHVYWYRQLPEEGLKFMVYLQKENIIDESGMPKERFSAEFPKEGPSILRIQQVVRGDSAAYFCASSREGDEQFFGPGTRLTVL.

This clonotype occurred many times. This chain uses TRBV24-1 with TRBJ1-5, with D unresolved. CDR1 and CDR2 from the germline V gene are KGHDR and SFDVKD. The CDR3 has 15 amino acids. Trimming stripped 4 bases from V and 7 bases from J, with 16 bases between. Written as DNA, the CDR3 is TGTGCCACCAGTGAAAGGTGGGAGGGAGAGCAGCCCCAGCATTTT. This codes for CATSERWEGEQPQHF.

The chain recombines TRBV7-2 with TRBJ2-2; D gene ambiguous. Per the germline V gene, CDR1 is SGHTA and CDR2 is FQGNSA. CDR3 length: 14 residues. V was trimmed by 2 bases and J by 5 bases, leaving 9 bases between them. As DNA, the CDR3 is TGTGCCAGCAGCTTAATGGCCCCGACCGGGGAGCTGTTTTTT. This gives the protein CASSLMAPTGELFF.

This clonotype was recorded a few times. The genes are TRBV20-1 and TRBJ2-7, with 9 positions matching TRBD2. The V segment lost 3 bases and the J segment 0 bases; nucleotides outside the gene matches: 12. This CDR3 comprises 17 residues. Germline CDR1 and CDR2: DFQATT and SNEGSKA (reference sequence). The CDR3 nucleotides read TGCAGTGCTAGTTCGGTGCGCGGGGGGGACAGCTCCTACGAGCAGTACTTC. It specifies CSASSVRGGDSSYEQYF.